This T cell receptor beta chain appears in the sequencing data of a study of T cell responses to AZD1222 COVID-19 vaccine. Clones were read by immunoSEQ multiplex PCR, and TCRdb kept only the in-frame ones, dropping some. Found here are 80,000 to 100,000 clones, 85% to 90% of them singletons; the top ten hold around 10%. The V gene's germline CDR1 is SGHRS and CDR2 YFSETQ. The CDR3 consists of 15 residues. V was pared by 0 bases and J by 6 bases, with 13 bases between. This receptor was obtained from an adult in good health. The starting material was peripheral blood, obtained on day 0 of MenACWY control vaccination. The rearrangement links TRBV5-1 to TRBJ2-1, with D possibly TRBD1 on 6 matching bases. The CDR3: CASSLGSGASNEQFF. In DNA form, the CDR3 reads TGCGCCAGCAGCTTGGGGTCAGGGGCCTCCAATGAGCAGTTCTTC.